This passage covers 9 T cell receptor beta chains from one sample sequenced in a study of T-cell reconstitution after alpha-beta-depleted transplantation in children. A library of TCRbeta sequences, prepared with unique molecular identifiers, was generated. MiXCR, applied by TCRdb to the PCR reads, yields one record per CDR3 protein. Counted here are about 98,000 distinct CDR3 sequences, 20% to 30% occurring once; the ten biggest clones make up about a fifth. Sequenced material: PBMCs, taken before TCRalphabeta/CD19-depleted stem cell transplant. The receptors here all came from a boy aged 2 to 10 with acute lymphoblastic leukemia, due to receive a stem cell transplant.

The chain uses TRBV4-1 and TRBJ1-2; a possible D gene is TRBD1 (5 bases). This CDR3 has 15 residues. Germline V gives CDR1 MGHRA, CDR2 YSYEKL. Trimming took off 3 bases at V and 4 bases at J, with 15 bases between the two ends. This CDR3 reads CASSQGPGPPYGYTF. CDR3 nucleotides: TGCGCCAGCAGCCAGGGACCGGGACCGCCCTATGGCTACACCTTC.

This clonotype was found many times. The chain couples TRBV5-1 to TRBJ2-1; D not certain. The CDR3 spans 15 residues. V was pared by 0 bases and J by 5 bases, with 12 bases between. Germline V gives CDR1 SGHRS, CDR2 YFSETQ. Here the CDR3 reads CASSLGVRHHNEQFF. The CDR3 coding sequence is TGCGCCAGCAGCTTGGGTGTTCGCCACCACAATGAGCAGTTCTTC.

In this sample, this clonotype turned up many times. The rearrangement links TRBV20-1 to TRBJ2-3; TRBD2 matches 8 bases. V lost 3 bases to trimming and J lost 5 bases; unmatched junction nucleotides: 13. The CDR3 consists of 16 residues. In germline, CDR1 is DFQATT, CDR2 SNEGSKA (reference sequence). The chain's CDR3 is CSARDTSGNYLDTQYF. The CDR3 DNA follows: TGCAGTGCTAGGGACACTAGCGGAAATTATCTAGATACGCAGTATTTT.

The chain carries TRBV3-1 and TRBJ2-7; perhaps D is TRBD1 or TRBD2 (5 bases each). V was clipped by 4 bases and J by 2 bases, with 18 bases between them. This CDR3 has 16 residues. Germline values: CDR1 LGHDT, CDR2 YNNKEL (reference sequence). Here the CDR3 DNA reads TGTGCCAGCAGCCCCTCCGGGGCGGAGGCCGCCTACGAGCAGTACTTC. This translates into CASSPSGAEAAYEQYF.

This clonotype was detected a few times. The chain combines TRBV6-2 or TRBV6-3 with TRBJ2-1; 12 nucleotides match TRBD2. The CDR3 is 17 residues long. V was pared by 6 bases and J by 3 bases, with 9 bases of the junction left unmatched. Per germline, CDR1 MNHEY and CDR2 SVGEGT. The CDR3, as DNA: TGTGCCAGCAGCTTCTACGGACTAGCGGGAAACTACAATGAGCAGTTCTTC. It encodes CASSFYGLAGNYNEQFF.

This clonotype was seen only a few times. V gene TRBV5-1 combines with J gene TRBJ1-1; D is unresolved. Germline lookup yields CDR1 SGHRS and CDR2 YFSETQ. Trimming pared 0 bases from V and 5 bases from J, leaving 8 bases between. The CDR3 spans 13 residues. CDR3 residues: CASSLEKRTEAFF. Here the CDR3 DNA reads TGCGCCAGCAGCTTGGAGAAGAGGACTGAAGCTTTCTTT. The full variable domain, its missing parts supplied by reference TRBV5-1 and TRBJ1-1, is KAGVTQTPRYLIKTRGQQVTLSCSPISGHRSVSWYQQTPGQGLQFLFEYFSETQRNKGNFPGRFSGRQFSNSRSEMNVSTLELGDSALYLCASSLEKRTEAFFGQGTRLTVV.

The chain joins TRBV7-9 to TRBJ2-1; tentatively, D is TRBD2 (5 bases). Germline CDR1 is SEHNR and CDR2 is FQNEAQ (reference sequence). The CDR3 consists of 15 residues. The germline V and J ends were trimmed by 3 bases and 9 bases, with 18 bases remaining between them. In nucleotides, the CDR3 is TGTGCCAGCAGCTTTTTGGGCATCCGAGAGGGTGAGCAGTTCTTC. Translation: CASSFLGIREGEQFF.

CDR3: CASSLAGRDRQFF. CDR3 coding DNA: TGTGCCAGCAGCTTAGCGGGTCGCGATCGGCAGTTCTTC. This chain links TRBV7-2 with TRBJ2-1; D remains unclear. There are 13 residues in the CDR3. Germline-derived CDR1 and CDR2 are SGHTA and FQGNSA. V dropped 0 bases and J dropped 12 bases, with 12 bases sitting between them. The complete variable domain, with remaining parts taken from reference TRBV7-2 and TRBJ2-1, reads GAGVSQSPSNKVTEKGKDVELRCDPISGHTALYWYRQSLGQGLEFLIYFQGNSAPDKSGLPSDRFSAERTGGSVSTLTIQRTQQEDSAVYLCASSLAGRDRQFFGPGTRLTVL.

This CDR3 reads CASSRDAAYNEQFF. CDR3 coding DNA: TGTGCCAGCAGCCGTGACGCGGCTTACAATGAGCAGTTCTTC. This chain uses TRBV7-2 with TRBJ2-1; D is ambiguous. CDR3 size: 14 residues. V lost 5 bases and J 4 bases, leaving 12 bases between the germline ends. CDR1 and CDR2 (germline): SGHTA, FQGNSA. Filled out from reference TRBV7-2 and TRBJ2-1, the complete variable domain reads GAGVSQSPSNKVTEKGKDVELRCDPISGHTALYWYRQSLGQGLEFLIYFQGNSAPDKSGLPSDRFSAERTGGSVSTLTIQRTQQEDSAVYLCASSRDAAYNEQFFGPGTRLTVL.